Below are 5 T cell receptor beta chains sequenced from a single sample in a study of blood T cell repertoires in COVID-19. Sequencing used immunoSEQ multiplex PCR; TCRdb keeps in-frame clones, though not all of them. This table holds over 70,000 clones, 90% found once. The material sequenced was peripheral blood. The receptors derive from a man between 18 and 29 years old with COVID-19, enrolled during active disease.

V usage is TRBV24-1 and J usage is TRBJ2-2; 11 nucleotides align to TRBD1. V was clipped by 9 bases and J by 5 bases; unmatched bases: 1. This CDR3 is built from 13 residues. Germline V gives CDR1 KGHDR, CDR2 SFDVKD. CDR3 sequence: CATGTGGTGELFF. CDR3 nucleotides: TGTGCCACCGGGACAGGGGGGACCGGGGAGCTGTTTTTT.

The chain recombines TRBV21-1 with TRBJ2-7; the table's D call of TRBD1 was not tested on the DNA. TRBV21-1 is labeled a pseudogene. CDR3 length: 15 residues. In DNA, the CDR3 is TGTGCCAGCAGCAACTGCGGGACAGGGGTGCACGAGCAGTACTTC. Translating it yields CASSNCGTGVHEQYF.

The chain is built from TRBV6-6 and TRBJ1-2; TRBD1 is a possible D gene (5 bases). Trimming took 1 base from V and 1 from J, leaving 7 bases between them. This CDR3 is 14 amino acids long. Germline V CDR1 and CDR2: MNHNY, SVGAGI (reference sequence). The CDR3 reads CASSYFRVNYGYTF. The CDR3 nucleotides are TGTGCCAGCAGTTACTTCAGGGTTAACTATGGCTACACCTTC.

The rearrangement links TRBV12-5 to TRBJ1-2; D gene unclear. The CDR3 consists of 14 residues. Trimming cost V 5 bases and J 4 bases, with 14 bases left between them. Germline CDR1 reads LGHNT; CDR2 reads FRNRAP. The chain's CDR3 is CASGVAGGGYGYTF. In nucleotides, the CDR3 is TGTGCTAGTGGTGTGGCGGGTGGAGGCTATGGCTACACCTTC. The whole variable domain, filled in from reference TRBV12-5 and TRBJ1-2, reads DARVTQTPRHKVTEMGQEVTMRCQPILGHNTVFWYRQTMMQGLELLAYFRNRAPLDDSGMPKDRFSAEMPDATLATLKIQPSEPRDSAVYFCASGVAGGGYGYTFGSGTRLTVV.

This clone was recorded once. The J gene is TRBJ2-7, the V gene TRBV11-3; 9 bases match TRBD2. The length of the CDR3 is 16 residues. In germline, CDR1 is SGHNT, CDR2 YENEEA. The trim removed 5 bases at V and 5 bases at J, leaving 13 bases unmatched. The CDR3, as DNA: TGTGCCAGCAGCCTTGCTAAGCGGGAGGCCAGGGACGAGCAGTACTTC. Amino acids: CASSLAKREARDEQYF.